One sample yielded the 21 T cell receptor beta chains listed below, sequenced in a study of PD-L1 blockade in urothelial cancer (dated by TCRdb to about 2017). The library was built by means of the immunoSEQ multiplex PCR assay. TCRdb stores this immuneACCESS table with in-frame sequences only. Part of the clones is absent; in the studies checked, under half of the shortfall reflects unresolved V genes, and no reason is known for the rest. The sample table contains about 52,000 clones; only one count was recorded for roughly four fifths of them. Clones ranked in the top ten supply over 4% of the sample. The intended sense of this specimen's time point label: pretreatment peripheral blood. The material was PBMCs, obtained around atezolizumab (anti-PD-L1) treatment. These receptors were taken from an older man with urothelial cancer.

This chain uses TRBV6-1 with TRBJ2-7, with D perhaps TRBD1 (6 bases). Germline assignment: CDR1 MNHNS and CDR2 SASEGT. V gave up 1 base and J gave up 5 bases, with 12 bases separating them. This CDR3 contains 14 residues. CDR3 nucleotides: TGTGCCAGCAGTGAAGACAGGGTGGTCCACGAGCAGTACTTC. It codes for CASSEDRVVHEQYF.

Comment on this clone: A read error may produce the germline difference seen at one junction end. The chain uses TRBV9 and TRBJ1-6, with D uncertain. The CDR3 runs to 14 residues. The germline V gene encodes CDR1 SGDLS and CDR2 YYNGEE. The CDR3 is CASSVGTINSPLHF. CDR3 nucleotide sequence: TGTGCCAGCAGCGTAGGTACAATTAATTCCCCCCTCCACTTT. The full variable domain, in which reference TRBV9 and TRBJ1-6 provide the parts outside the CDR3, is DSGVTQTPKHLITATGQRVTLRCSPRSGDLSVYWYQQSLDQGLQFLIQYYNGEERAKGNILERFSAQQFPDLHSELNLSSLELGDSALYFCASSVGTINSPLHFGNGTRLTVT.

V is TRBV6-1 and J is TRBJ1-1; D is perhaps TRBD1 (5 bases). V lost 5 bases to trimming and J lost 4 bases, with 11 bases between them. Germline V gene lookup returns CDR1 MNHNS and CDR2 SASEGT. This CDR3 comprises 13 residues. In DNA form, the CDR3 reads TGTGCCAGCAGTACGGGACTGGGCACTGAAGCTTTCTTT. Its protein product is CASSTGLGTEAFF.

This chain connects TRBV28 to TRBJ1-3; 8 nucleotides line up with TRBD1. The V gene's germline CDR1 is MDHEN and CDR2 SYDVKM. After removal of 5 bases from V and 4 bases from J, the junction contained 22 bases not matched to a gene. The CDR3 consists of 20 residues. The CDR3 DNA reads TGTGCCAGCAGTCGATACCGGGACAGGTTTACAAATGCGGGGGGAAACACCATATATTTT. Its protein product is CASSRYRDRFTNAGGNTIYF.

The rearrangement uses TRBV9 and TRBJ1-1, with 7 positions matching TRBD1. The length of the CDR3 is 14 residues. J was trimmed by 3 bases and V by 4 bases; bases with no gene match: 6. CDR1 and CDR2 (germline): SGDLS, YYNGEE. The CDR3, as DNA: TGTGCCAGCAGCCCCCGACAGGGACACACTGAAGCTTTCTTT. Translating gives CASSPRQGHTEAFF.

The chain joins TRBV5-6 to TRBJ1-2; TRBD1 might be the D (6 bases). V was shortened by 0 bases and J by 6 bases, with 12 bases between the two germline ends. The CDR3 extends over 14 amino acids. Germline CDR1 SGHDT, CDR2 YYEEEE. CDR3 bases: TGTGCCAGCAGCTTGGGGCACAGGGATCATGGCTACACCTTC. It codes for CASSLGHRDHGYTF. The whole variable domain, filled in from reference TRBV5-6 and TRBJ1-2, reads DAGVTQSPTHLIKTRGQQVTLRCSPKSGHDTVSWYQQALGQGPQFIFQYYEEEERQRGNFPDRFSGHQFPNYSSELNVNALLLGDSALYLCASSLGHRDHGYTFGSGTRLTVV.

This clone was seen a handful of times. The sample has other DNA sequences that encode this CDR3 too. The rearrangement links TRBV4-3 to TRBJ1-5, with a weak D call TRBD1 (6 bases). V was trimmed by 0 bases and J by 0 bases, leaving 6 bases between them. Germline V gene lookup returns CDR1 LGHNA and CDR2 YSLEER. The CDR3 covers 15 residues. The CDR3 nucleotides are TGCGCCAGCAGCCAAGACAGGGGTAGCAATCAGCCCCAGCATTTT. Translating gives CASSQDRGSNQPQHF.

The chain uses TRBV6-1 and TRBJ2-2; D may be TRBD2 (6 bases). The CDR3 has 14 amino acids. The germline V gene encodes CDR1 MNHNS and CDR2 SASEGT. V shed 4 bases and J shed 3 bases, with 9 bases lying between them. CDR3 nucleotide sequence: TGTGCCAGCAGTGCATTAGCGGACACCGGGGAGCTGTTTTTT. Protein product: CASSALADTGELFF.

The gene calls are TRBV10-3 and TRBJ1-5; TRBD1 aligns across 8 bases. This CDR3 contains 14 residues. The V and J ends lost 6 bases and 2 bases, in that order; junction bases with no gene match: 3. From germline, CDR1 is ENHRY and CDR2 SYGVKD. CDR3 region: CAIRADRGNQPQHF. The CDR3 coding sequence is TGTGCCATCAGGGCGGACAGGGGCAATCAGCCCCAGCATTTT.

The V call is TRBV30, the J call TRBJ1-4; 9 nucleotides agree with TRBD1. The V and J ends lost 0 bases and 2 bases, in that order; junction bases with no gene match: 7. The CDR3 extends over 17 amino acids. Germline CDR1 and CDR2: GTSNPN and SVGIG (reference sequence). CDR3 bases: TGTGCCTGGAGTGTACAGGGGGCTTGGGGGACTAATGAAAAACTGTTTTTT. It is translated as CAWSVQGAWGTNEKLFF.

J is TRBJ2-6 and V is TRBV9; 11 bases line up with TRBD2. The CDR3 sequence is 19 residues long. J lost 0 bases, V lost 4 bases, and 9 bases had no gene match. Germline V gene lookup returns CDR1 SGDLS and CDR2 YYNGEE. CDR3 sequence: CASSPGLAGQFSGANVLTF. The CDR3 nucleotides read TGTGCCAGCAGCCCCGGACTAGCGGGCCAATTCTCTGGGGCCAACGTCCTGACTTTC.

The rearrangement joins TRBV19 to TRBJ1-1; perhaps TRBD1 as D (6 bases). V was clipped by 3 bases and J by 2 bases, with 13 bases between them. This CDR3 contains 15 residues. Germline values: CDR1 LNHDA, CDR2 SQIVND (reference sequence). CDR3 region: CASSMDGQPNTEAFF. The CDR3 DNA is TGTGCCAGTAGTATGGACGGACAGCCTAACACTGAAGCTTTCTTT.

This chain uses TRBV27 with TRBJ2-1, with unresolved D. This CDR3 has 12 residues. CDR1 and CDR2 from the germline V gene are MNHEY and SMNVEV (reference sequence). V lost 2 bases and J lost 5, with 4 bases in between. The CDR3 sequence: CASSLPNNEQFF. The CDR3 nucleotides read TGTGCCAGCAGTTTACCAAACAATGAGCAGTTCTTC.

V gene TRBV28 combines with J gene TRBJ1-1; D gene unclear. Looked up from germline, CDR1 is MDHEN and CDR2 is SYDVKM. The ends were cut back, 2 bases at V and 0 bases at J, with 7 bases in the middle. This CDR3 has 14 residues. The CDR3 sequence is CASSLRGMNTEAFF. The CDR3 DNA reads TGTGCCAGCAGTTTAAGAGGTATGAACACTGAAGCTTTCTTT.

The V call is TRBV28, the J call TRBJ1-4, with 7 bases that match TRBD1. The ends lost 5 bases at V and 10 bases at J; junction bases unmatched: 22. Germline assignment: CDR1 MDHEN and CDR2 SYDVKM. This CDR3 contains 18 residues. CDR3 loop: CASSPAWDRTLELRKLFF. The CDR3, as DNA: TGTGCCAGCAGTCCCGCCTGGGACAGAACACTCGAATTACGAAAACTGTTTTTT.

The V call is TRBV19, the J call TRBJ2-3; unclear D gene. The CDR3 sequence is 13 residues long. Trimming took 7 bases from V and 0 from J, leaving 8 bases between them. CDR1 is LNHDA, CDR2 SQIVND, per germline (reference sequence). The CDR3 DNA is TGTGCCAGTAAATACTCTAGCACAGATACGCAGTATTTT. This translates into CASKYSSTDTQYF.

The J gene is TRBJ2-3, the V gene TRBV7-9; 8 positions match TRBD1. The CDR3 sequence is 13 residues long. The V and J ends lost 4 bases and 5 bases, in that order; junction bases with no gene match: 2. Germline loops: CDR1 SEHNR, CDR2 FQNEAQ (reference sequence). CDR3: CASSWTGIDTQYF. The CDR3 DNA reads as TGTGCCAGCAGCTGGACAGGGATAGATACGCAGTATTTT.

CDR3 sequence (DNA): TGTGCCAGCAGTTACTCGACTAGCGGGGGGACCCAGTACTTC. Protein sequence: CASSYSTSGGTQYF. The rearrangement uses TRBV6-6 and TRBJ2-5, with TRBD2 matching over 12 bases. The CDR3 extends over 14 amino acids. The V gene's germline CDR1 is MNHNY and CDR2 SVGAGI (reference sequence). The trim removed 0 bases at V and 7 bases at J, leaving 0 bases unmatched.

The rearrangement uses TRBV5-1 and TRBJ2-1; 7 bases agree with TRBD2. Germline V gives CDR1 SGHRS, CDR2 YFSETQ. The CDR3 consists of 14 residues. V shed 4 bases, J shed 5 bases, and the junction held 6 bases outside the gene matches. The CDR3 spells CASSVRLANNEQFF. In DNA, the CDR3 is TGCGCCAGCAGCGTGAGACTAGCAAACAATGAGCAGTTCTTC.

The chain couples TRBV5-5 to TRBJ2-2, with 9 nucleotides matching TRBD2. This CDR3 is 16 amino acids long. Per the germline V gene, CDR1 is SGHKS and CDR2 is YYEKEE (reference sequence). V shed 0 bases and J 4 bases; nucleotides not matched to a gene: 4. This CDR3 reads CASSLDLRGGTGELFF. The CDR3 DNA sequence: TGTGCCAGCAGCTTGGATTTGCGGGGGGGCACCGGGGAGCTGTTTTTT.

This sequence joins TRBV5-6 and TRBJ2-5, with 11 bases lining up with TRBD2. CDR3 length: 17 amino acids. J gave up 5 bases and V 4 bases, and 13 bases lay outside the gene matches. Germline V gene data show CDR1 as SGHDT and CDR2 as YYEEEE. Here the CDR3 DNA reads TGTGCCAGCAGCCCTCTAGCGGGAGGCGGATTCCCGGAGACCCAGTACTTC. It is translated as CASSPLAGGGFPETQYF.